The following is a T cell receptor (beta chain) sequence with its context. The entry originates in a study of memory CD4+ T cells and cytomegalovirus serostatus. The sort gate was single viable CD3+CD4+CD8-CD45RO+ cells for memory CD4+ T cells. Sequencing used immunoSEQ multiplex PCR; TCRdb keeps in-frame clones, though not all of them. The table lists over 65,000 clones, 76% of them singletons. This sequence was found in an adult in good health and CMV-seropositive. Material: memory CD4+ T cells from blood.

The CDR3 region is CASSLAGGRNEQYF. The CDR3 nucleotides read TGTGCCAGCTCCTTAGCGGGGGGACGGAACGAGCAGTACTTC. The V and J genes are TRBV18 and TRBJ2-7; TRBD2 agrees at 10 bases. CDR1 is KGHSH, CDR2 LQKENI, per germline. Germline trimming cut 6 bases from V and 5 bases from J; bases unmatched to any gene: 7. This CDR3 has 14 residues.